These 24 T cell receptor beta chains share one sample of origin, sequenced in a study of blood T cell repertoires in COVID-19. The assay was immunoSEQ multiplex PCR, and TCRdb's table has in-frame clones only and misses some. The table shows about 150,000 clones, with 70% to 90% occurring only once. The sample was peripheral blood. Source of these receptors: a man aged 60 to 75 with COVID-19, enrolled during active disease.

The chain has TRBV4-3 and TRBJ2-1, with 8 bases matching TRBD2. Trimming removed 6 bases from V and 7 bases from J; junction bases left unmatched: 8. Germline assignment: CDR1 LGHNA and CDR2 YSLEER. The CDR3 covers 14 residues. This CDR3 reads CASSKRGRGNEQFF. CDR3 nucleotide sequence: TGCGCCAGCAGTAAGCGGGGGCGAGGGAATGAGCAGTTCTTC.

This chain connects TRBV5-4 to TRBJ2-3, with 8 bases identical to TRBD2. Germline V gene sequence: CDR1 SGHNT, CDR2 YYREEE (reference sequence). This CDR3 has 15 amino acids. With V trimmed by 7 bases and J by 6 bases, 13 bases remained unmatched. Here the CDR3 reads CASLPSGGASDTQYF. The CDR3 nucleotides read TGTGCCAGCCTCCCCAGCGGGGGTGCCTCGGATACGCAGTATTTT.

The chain carries TRBV9 and TRBJ2-1; TRBD2 aligns across 7 bases. The CDR3 covers 18 residues. V gave up 4 bases and J gave up 0 bases; unmatched junction bases: 13. Germline V CDR1 and CDR2: SGDLS, YYNGEE. The CDR3 region is CASSPERGVGSSYNEQFF. The CDR3 region has the DNA TGTGCCAGCAGCCCAGAGCGGGGCGTTGGTAGCTCCTACAATGAGCAGTTCTTC.

The chain has TRBV28 and TRBJ1-2; D remains unclear. V was shortened by 6 bases and J by 4 bases, with 9 bases between the two germline ends. Germline CDR1 and CDR2: MDHEN and SYDVKM. This CDR3 is built from 12 residues. CDR3 DNA sequence: TGTGCCAGCAGCCCCCCGAGCTATGGCTACACCTTC. This codes for CASSPPSYGYTF.

The J gene is TRBJ1-2, the V gene TRBV28; 9 positions agree with TRBD1. V shed 5 bases, J shed 7 bases, and the junction held 11 bases outside the gene matches. Germline loops: CDR1 MDHEN, CDR2 SYDVKM. CDR3 size: 15 residues. The CDR3 sequence is CASSIISQGAAGYTF. CDR3 sequence (DNA): TGTGCCAGCAGTATTATATCACAGGGGGCGGCTGGCTACACCTTC.

This chain joins TRBV4-2 and TRBJ1-6; possible D gene TRBD1, 5 bases. This CDR3 spans 16 amino acids. CDR1 is LGHNA and CDR2 is YNFKEQ in the germline V gene. V shed 2 bases and J shed 14 bases, with 22 bases lying between them. In nucleotides, the CDR3 is TGTGCCAGCAGCCAACTACCGGGGGAGCCCTTAAGGGCCCTCCACTTT. Protein product: CASSQLPGEPLRALHF.

This rearrangement joins TRBV6-6 to TRBJ2-5; tentative D call: TRBD2 (6 bases). V was clipped by 0 bases and J by 1 base, with 12 bases between them. CDR3 length equals 16 residues. Germline CDR1 MNHNY, CDR2 SVGAGI (reference sequence). The CDR3 DNA follows: TGTGCCAGCAGTTACTCTAGCGGAGGGACCCAAGAGACCCAGTACTTC. Translated, it gives CASSYSSGGTQETQYF.

In its sample, this clone was seen a few times. The rearrangement links TRBV24-1 to TRBJ2-5; 11 bases map to TRBD1. CDR3 length: 18 amino acids. The germline V gene encodes CDR1 KGHDR and CDR2 SFDVKD. V trimming: 3 bases; J trimming: 1 base; junction bases outside the gene matches: 9. The CDR3 sequence: CATSDTRDRGSVQETQYF. The CDR3 nucleotides are TGTGCCACCAGTGATACTCGGGACAGGGGGAGTGTCCAAGAGACCCAGTACTTC.

V is TRBV6-5 and J is TRBJ2-7; 12 bases line up with TRBD1. The V segment lost 6 bases and the J segment 7 bases; nucleotides outside the gene matches: 10. CDR1 is MNHEY, CDR2 SVGAGI, per germline. This CDR3 is 15 amino acids long. The CDR3 is CASRSWGQGAREQYF. The CDR3 DNA follows: TGTGCCAGCAGGTCCTGGGGACAGGGGGCGCGGGAGCAGTACTTC.

This rearrangement joins TRBV5-1 to TRBJ1-3, with TRBD1 matching 11 bases. The germline V gene encodes CDR1 SGHRS and CDR2 YFSETQ. CDR3 size: 14 residues. The J segment lost 8 bases and the V segment lost 4 bases, leaving 5 bases of the junction unmatched. This CDR3 is CASSEDRGLYTIYF. The CDR3 nucleotides read TGCGCCAGCAGCGAGGACAGGGGGCTATACACCATATATTTT.

The CDR3 DNA is TGTGCCAGCAGGGACTCGACCACCGGGGAGCTGTTTTTT. Residues: CASRDSTTGELFF. The chain recombines TRBV28 with TRBJ2-2, with D possibly being TRBD2 (5 bases). CDR3 length equals 13 residues. Germline V gives CDR1 MDHEN, CDR2 SYDVKM. Trimming left V 6 bases short and J 4 bases short, with 9 bases between.

The genes are TRBV6-6 and TRBJ1-2; 9 bases fit TRBD1. Germline V gene sequence: CDR1 MNHNY, CDR2 SVGAGI (reference sequence). Losses at the gene ends were 6 bases for V and 4 bases for J; bases not matched to a gene: 9. The CDR3 loop spans 15 amino acids. For the CDR3, the DNA is TGTGCCAGCAGCGTACAGGGGGCAGTGAGCTATGGCTACACCTTC. It is translated as CASSVQGAVSYGYTF.

The J gene is TRBJ2-7, the V gene TRBV24-1; the match to TRBD2 covers 7 bases. This CDR3 spans 15 amino acids. The V gene's germline CDR1 is KGHDR and CDR2 SFDVKD. V dropped 1 base and J dropped 5; count of bases not matched to a gene: 7. CDR3 coding DNA: TGTGCCACCAGTGATTTTGGAGGCGGGAGCAACGAGCAGTACTTC. This gives the protein CATSDFGGGSNEQYF.

The chain is built from TRBV25-1 and TRBJ1-2; 12 positions agree with TRBD1. The junction had 13 bases not matched to a gene; V was cut back by 5 bases and J by 3 bases. CDR3 length equals 18 residues. Germline V lookup: CDR1 MGHDK, CDR2 SYGVNS. The CDR3: CASSPRGTGGAGDYGYTF. The CDR3, as DNA: TGTGCCAGCAGTCCGCGCGGGACAGGGGGCGCAGGGGACTATGGCTACACCTTC.

This chain joins TRBV7-8 and TRBJ1-1; TRBD1 agrees at 9 bases. This CDR3 is built from 16 residues. The V gene's germline CDR1 is SGHVS and CDR2 FQNEAQ. The trim removed 4 bases at V and 3 bases at J, leaving 9 bases unmatched. This chain's CDR3 is CASSSGQGTSHTEAFF. The CDR3 DNA reads TGTGCCAGCAGCTCCGGACAGGGGACATCTCACACTGAAGCTTTCTTT.

The genes are TRBV5-4 and TRBJ2-1; D remains ambiguous. The V gene's germline CDR1 is SGHNT and CDR2 YYREEE (reference sequence). The CDR3 contains 13 residues. With 4 bases removed from V and 6 bases from J, the gap between germline ends came to 11 bases. The DNA of the CDR3 is TGTGCCAGCAGCCCCTACCCACTCAATGAGCAGTTCTTC. Translating gives CASSPYPLNEQFF.

The chain links TRBV29-1 to TRBJ2-1, with TRBD1 matching 8 bases. From germline, CDR1 is SQVTM and CDR2 ANQGSEA. J gave up 4 bases and V 4 bases, and 12 bases lay outside the gene matches. This CDR3 has 16 amino acids. CDR3 in DNA: TGCAGCGTTGTTTATACCGGGACAGGACTATACAATGAGCAGTTCTTC. Translating gives CSVVYTGTGLYNEQFF.

The count of this clone is one. The V and J genes are TRBV28 and TRBJ2-7; tentatively, D is TRBD2 (6 bases). CDR1 is MDHEN, CDR2 SYDVKM, per germline. The CDR3 has 15 residues. Between the trimmed V and J ends, which lost 5 bases and 4 bases, there was a span of 18 bases. The CDR3 is CASSPGLVAQYEQYF. As DNA, the CDR3 is TGTGCCAGCAGTCCGGGACTGGTGGCCCAGTACGAGCAGTACTTC.

The chain links TRBV7-2 to TRBJ2-7, with D possibly TRBD1 on 6 matching bases. With 5 bases removed from V and 2 bases from J, the gap between germline ends came to 16 bases. Germline CDR1 and CDR2: SGHTA and FQGNSA. This CDR3 comprises 15 residues. The CDR3 DNA sequence: TGTGCCAGCAGCAGGCCGGGACATCCTACCTACGAGCAGTACTTC. Protein product: CASSRPGHPTYEQYF. Filled out from reference TRBV7-2 and TRBJ2-7, the complete variable domain reads GAGVSQSPSNKVTEKGKDVELRCDPISGHTALYWYRQSLGQGLEFLIYFQGNSAPDKSGLPSDRFSAERTGGSVSTLTIQRTQQEDSAVYLCASSRPGHPTYEQYFGPGTRLTVT.

J is TRBJ1-5 and V is TRBV28, with 7 bases identical to TRBD1. V shed 7 bases, J shed 6 bases, and the junction held 9 bases outside the gene matches. The CDR3 contains 14 residues. CDR1 MDHEN and CDR2 SYDVKM come from the germline V gene. The CDR3 spells CASNPGGFSQPQHF. The CDR3 coding sequence is TGTGCCAGCAATCCAGGGGGTTTCAGTCAGCCCCAGCATTTT.

This rearrangement joins TRBV11-2 to TRBJ1-5, with 9 bases aligning to TRBD1. From germline, CDR1 is SGHAT and CDR2 FQNNGV. Trimming cost V 5 bases and J 6 bases; bases outside gene matches: 5. This CDR3 comprises 14 residues. The CDR3 loop is CASSPGQGGQPQHF. The CDR3 nucleotides read TGTGCCAGCAGCCCGGGACAGGGCGGTCAGCCCCAGCATTTT.

The chain has TRBV11-2 and TRBJ2-1, with D maybe TRBD2 (6 bases). This CDR3 region has 19 residues. CDR1 is SGHAT, CDR2 FQNNGV, per germline. The V and J ends lost 1 base and 0 bases respectively, with 19 bases between them. Written as DNA, the CDR3 is TGTGCCAGCAGCTTAGTCCGGTATGGGGAGGTTAGCTCCTACAATGAGCAGTTCTTC. It codes for CASSLVRYGEVSSYNEQFF.

This chain joins TRBV28 and TRBJ1-2; D is undetermined. This CDR3 is 15 amino acids long. Germline values: CDR1 MDHEN, CDR2 SYDVKM. V lost 5 bases and J lost 5, with 18 bases in between. The CDR3 reads CASSPVLTEPYGYTF. The CDR3 bases are TGTGCCAGCAGTCCGGTGCTGACTGAGCCGTATGGCTACACCTTC.

This chain connects TRBV27 to TRBJ1-1; D gene uncertain. CDR1 and CDR2 from the germline V gene are MNHEY and SMNVEV (reference sequence). This CDR3 spans 13 amino acids. Trimming left V 6 bases short and J 1 base short, with 9 bases between. This CDR3 is CASRPTANTEAFF. CDR3 DNA sequence: TGTGCCAGCAGGCCTACAGCGAACACTGAAGCTTTCTTT.